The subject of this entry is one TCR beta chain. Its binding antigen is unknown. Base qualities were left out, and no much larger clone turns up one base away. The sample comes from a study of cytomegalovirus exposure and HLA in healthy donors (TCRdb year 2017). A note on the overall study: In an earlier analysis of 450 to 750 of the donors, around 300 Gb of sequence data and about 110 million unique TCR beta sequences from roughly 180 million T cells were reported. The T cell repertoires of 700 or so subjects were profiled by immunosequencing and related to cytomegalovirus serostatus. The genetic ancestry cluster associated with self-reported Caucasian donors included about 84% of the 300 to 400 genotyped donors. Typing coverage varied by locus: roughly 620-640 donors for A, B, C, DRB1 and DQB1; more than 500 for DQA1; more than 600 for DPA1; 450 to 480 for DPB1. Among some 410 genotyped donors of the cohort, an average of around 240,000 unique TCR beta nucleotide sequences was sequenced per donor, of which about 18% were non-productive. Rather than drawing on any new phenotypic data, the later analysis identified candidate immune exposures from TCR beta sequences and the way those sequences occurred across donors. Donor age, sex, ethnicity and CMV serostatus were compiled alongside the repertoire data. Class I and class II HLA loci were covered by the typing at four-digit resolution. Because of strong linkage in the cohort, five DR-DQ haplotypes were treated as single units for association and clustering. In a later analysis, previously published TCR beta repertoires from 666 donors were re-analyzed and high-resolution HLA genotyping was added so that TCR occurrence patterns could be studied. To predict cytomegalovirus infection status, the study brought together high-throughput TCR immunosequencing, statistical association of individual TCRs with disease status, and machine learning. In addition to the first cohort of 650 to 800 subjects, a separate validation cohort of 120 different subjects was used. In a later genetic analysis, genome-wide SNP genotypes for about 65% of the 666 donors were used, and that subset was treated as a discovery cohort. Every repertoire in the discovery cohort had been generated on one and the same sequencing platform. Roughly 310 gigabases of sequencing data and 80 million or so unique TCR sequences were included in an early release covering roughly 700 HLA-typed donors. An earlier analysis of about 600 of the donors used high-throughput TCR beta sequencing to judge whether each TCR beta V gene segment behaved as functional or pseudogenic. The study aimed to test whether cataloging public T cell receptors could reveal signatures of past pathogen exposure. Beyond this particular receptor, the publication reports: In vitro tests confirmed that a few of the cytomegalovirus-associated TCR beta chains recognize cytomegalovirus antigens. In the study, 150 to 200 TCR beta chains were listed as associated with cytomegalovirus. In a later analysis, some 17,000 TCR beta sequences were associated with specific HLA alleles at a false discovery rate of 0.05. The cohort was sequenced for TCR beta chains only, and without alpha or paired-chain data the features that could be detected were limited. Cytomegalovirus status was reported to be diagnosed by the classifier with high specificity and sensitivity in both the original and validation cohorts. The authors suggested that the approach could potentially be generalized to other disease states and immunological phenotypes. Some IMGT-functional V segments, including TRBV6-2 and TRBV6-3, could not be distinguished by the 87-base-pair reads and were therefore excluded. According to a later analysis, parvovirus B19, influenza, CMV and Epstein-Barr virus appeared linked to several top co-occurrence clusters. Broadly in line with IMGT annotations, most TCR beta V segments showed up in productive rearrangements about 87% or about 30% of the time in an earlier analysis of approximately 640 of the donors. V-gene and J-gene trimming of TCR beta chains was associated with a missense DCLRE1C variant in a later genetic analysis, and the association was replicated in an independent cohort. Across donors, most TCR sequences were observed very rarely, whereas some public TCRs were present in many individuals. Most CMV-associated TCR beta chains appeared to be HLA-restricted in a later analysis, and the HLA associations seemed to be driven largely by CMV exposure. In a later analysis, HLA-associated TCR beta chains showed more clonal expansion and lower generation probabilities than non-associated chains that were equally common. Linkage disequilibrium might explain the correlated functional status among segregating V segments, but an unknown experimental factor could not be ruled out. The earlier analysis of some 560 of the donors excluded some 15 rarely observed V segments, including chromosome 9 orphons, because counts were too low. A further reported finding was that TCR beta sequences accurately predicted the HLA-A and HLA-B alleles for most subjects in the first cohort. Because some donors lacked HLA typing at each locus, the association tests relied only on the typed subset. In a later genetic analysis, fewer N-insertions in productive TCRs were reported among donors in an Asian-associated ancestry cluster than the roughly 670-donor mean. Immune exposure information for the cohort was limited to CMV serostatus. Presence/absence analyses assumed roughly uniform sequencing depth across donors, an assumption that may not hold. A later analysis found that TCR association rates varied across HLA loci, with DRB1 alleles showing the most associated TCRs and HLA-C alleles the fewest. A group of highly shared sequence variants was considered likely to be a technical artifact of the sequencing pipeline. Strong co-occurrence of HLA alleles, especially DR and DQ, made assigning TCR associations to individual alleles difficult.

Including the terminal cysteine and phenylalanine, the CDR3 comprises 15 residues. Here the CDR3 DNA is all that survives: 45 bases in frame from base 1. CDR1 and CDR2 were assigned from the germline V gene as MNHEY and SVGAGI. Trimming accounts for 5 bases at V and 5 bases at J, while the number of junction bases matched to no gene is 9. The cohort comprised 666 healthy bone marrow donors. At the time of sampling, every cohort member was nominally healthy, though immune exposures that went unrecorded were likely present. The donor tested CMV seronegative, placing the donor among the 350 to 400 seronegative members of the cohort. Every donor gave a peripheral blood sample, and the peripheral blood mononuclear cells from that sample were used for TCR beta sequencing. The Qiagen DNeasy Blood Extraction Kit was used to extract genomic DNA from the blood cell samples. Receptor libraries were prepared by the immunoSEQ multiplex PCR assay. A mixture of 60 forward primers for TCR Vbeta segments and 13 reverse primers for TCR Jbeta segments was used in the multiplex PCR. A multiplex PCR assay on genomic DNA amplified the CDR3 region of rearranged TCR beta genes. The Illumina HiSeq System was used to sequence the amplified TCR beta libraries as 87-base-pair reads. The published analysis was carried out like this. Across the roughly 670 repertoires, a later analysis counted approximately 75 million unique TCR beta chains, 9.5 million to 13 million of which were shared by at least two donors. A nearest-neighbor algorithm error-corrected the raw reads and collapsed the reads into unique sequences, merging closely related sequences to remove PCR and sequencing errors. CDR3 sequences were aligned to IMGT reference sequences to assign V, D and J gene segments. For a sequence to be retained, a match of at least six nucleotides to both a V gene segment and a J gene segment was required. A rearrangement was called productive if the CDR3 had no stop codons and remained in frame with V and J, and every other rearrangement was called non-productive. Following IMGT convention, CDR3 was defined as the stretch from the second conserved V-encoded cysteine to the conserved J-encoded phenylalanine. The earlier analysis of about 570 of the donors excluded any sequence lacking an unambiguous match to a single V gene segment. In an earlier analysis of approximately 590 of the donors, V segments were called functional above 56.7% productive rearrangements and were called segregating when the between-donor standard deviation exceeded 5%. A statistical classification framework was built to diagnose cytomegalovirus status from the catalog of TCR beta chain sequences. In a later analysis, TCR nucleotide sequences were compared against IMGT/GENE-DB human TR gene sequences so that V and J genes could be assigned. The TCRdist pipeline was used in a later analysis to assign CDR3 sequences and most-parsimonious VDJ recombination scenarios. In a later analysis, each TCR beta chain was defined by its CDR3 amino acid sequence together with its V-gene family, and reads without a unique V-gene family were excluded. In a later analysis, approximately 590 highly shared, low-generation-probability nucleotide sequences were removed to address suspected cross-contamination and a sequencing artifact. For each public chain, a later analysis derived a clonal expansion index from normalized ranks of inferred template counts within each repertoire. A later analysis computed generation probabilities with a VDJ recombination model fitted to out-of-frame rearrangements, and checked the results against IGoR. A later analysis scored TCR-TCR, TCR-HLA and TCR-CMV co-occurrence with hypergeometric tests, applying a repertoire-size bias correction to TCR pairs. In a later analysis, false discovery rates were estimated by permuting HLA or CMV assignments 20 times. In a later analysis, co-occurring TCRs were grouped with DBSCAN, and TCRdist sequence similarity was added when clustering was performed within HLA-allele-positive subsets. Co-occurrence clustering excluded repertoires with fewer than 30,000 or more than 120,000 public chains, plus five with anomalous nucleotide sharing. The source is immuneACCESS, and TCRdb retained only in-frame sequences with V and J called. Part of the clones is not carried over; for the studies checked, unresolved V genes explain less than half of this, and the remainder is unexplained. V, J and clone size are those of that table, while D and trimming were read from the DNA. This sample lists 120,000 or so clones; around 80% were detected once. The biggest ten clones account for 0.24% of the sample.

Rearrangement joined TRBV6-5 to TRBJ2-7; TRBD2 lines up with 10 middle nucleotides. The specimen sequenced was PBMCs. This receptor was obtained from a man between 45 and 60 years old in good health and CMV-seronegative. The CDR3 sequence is CASSIRSGGADEQYF. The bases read TGTGCCAGCAGTATCAGGAGCGGGGGGGCCGACGAGCAGTACTTC.